This T cell receptor (beta chain) was sequenced for a study of T-cell reconstitution after alpha-beta-depleted transplantation in children. Study observations and caveats: Several hundred expanded graft clones reportedly were the source of alpha-beta T cells about two months after transplant. T-cell counts and diversity at one year post-transplant came mainly from newly produced T cells. Day-60 TCRbeta diversity that was high in some patients was derived from surviving recipient T cells and thymic progenitors.

This clonotype was counted only a few times. Its antigen is still unknown. The CDR3 is made up of 13 amino acids. The V end lost 0 bases, the J end lost 8 bases, and 11 bases lay between the germline ends. Per the germline V gene, CDR1 is MGHRA and CDR2 is YSYEKL. A library of TCRbeta sequences, prepared with unique molecular identifiers, was generated. Each CDR3 protein is one row after TCRdb ran MiXCR on the PCR reads. The table has around 580,000 distinct CDR3 sequences, 20% to 25% seen once. Specimen: PBMCs, mostly from graft donor cells, collected 360 days after TCRalphabeta/CD19-depleted stem cell transplant. This receptor was taken from a boy less than two years old who had a stem cell transplant for acute myeloid leukemia, so the T cells may come from the graft donor. The chain employs TRBV4-1 and TRBJ2-7; D is unresolved. CDR3 DNA: TGCGCCAGCAGCCAAGATGTTTTTCTAAAGCAGTACGTC. It codes for CASSQDVFLKQYV.